This T cell receptor (beta chain) emerged from a study of human T cells and chemical hapten exposure. Overall study context: Sensitizing treatment utilized 2% DPC over an approximately 2 cm by approximately 2 cm portion of upper inner arm skin. The patients were mostly female; they had alopecia areata, totalis or universalis.

TCRdb independently ran MiXCR on the RACE reads; one entry per CDR3 protein. The sample holds about 42,000 distinct CDR3 sequences; about an eighth are singletons and the top ten take over 5.5%. This CDR3 has 13 amino acids. Per the germline V gene, CDR1 is MDHEN and CDR2 is SYDVKM. Trimming removed 7 bases at V and 4 bases at J, with 11 bases between. Study observations and caveats: Healthy people's immune response may differ from that of the donors, who had alopecia.

This clonotype was seen many times. Its target is unknown. Time point here: pre-sensitization, week 0. The sample's treatment: therapeutic diphenylcyclopropenone sensitization with weekly scalp DPC. Donors were 18 to 70-year-old alopecia patients suitable for DPC. The sequenced sample was whole blood, obtained in connection with sensitization to the hapten diphenylcyclopropenone (DPC). The chain links TRBV28 to TRBJ1-5; D remains unclear. The sequence was obtained from a woman in her twenties or thirties with alopecia areata. Some clones in this sample may be carry-over from other donors' samples. The CDR3 DNA sequence: TGTGCCAGCAATCGAGACGGGAATCAGCCCCAGCATTTT. Its translation is CASNRDGNQPQHF.